This TCR beta chain was sequenced in a study of shared clonotypes between healthy human individuals. Study-wide findings and caveats: Sharing across several donors was seen in roughly 5% of naive CD4 clonotypes. What naive subsets generally showed was a larger estimated richness than memory subsets showed.

Profiled with immunoSEQ multiplex PCR; TCRdb holds only in-frame clones, not every one. This sample has roughly 2.6 million clones, with more than 80% found just once. In this sample, this clone turned up once. Its cognate antigen is unknown. This receptor was taken from a man younger than 30 in good health. The sequencing input was naive CD4+ T cells sorted from blood. Subset reported: CD45RA+ positively selected.

In DNA, the CDR3 is TGTGCCAGCAGTTTCCCCCTTACCCGGCGGACCCAGTACTTC. Translation gives CASSFPLTRRTQYF. This sequence joins TRBV28 and TRBJ2-5; D is uncertain. Germline V CDR1 and CDR2: MDHEN, SYDVKM. The CDR3 loop spans 14 amino acids. V was trimmed by 3 bases and J by 7 bases, leaving 15 bases between them.